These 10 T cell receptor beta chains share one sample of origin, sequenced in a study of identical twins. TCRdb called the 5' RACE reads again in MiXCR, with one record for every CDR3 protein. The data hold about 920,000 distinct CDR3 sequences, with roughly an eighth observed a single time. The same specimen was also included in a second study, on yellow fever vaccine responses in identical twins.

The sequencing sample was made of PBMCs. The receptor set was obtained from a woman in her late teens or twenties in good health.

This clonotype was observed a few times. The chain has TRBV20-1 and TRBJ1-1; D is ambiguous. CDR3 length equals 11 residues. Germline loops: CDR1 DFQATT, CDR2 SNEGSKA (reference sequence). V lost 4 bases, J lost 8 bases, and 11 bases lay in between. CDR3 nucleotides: TGCAGTGCTACGGAAGCGACGGAAGCTTTCTTT. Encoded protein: CSATEATEAFF.

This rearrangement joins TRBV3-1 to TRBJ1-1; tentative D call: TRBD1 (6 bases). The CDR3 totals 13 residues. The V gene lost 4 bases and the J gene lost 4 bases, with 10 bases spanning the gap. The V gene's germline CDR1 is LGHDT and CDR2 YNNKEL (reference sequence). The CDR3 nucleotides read TGTGCCAGCAGCCGGACAGCGCGCACTGAAGCTTTCTTT. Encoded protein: CASSRTARTEAFF.

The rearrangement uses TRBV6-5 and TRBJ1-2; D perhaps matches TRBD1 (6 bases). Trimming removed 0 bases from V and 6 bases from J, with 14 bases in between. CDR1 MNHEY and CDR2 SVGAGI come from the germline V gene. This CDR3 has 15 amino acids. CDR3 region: CASSYSWGAKDGYTF. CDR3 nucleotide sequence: TGTGCCAGCAGTTACTCGTGGGGGGCCAAAGATGGCTACACCTTC.

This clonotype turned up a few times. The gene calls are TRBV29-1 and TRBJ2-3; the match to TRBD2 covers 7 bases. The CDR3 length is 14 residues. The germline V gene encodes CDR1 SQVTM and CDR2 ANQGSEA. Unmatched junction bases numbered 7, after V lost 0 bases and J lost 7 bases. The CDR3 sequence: CSVEDQTSRNTQYF. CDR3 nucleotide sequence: TGCAGCGTTGAAGATCAGACTAGCCGCAATACGCAGTATTTT.

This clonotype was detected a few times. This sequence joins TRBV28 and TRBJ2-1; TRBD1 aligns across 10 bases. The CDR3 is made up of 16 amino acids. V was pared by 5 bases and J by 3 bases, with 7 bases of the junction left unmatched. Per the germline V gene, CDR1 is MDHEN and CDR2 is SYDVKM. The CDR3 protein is CASSPNGQGVYNEQFF. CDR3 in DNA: TGTGCCAGCAGTCCCAATGGACAGGGGGTCTACAATGAGCAGTTCTTC. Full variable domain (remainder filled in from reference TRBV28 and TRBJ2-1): DVKVTQSSRYLVKRTGEKVFLECVQDMDHENMFWYRQDPGLGLRLIYFSYDVKMKEKGDIPEGYSVSREKKERFSLILESASTNQTSMYLCASSPNGQGVYNEQFFGPGTRLTVL.

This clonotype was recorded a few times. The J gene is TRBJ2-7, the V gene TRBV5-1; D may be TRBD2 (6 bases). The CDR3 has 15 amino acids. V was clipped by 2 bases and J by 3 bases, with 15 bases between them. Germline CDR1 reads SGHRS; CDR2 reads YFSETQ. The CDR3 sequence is CASSLVTSRLYEQYF. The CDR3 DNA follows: TGCGCCAGCAGCTTAGTCACTAGCAGACTCTACGAGCAGTACTTC.

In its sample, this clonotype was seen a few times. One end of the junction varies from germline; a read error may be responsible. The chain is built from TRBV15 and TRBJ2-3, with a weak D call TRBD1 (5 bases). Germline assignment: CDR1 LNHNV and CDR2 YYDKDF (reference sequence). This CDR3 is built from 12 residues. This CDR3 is CATSASTETQYF. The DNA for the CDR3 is TGTGCCACCAGCGCCTCGACAGAAACGCAGTATTTT.

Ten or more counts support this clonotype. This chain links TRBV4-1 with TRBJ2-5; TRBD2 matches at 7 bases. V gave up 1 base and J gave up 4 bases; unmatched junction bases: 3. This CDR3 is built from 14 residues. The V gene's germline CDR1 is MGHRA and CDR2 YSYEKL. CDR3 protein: CASSQGLARETQYF. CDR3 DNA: TGCGCCAGCAGCCAAGGACTAGCCAGAGAGACCCAGTACTTC.

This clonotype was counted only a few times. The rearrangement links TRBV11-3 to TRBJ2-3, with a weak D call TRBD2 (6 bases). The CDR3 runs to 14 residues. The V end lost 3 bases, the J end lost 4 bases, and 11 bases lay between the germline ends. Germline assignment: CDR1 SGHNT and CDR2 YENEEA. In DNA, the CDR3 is TGTGCCAGCAGCTTTCGGGGGTGGGCAGATACGCAGTATTTT. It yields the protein CASSFRGWADTQYF.

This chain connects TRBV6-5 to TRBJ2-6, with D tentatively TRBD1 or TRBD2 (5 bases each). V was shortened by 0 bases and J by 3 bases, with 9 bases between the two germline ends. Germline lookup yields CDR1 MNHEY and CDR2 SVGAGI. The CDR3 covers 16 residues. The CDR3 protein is CASSYSSGLGANVLTF. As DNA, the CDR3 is TGTGCCAGCAGTTACTCGTCGGGGCTTGGGGCCAACGTCCTGACTTTC.